This T cell receptor beta chain was sequenced during a study of T cells in localized non-small cell lung cancer. CDR1 is MDHEN and CDR2 is SYDVKM in the germline V gene. V was shortened by 8 bases and J by 6 bases, with 16 bases between the two germline ends. This CDR3 has 13 residues. In this sample, this clone turned up a few times. Method: immunoSEQ multiplex PCR; TCRdb's copy keeps in-frame clones and lacks some. Of roughly 900 clones listed, around 21% are singletons. J is TRBJ1-2 and V is TRBV28; D is possibly TRBD1 (5 bases). Sequenced here: lung tumor tissue, sampled before any cancer treatment. This receptor was identified in a male donor aged 60 or over with stage I lung adenocarcinoma. The CDR3 here is CASANRRLNGYTF. The CDR3 region has the DNA TGTGCCAGCGCTAACAGGAGGTTAAATGGCTACACCTTC.